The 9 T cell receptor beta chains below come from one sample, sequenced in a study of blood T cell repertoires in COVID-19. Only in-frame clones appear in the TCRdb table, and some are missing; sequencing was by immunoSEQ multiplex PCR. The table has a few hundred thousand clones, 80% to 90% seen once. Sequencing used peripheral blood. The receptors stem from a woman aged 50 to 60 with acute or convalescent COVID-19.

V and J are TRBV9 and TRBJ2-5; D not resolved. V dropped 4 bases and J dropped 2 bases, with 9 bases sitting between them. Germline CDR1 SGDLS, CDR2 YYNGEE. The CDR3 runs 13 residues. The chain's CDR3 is CASSLLPQETQYF. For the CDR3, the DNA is TGTGCCAGCAGCCTACTCCCTCAAGAGACCCAGTACTTC.

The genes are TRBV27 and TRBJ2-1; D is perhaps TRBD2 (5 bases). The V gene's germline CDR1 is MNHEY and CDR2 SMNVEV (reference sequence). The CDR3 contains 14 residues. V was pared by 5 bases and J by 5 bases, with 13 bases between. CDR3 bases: TGTGCCAGCAGTGCCTCCCGGGATAACAATGAGCAGTTCTTC. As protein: CASSASRDNNEQFF.

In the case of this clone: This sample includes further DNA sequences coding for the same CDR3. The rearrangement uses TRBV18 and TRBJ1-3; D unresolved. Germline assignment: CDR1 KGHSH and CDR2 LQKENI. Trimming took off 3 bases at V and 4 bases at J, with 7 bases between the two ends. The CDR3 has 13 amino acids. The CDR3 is CASSPSTGNTIYF. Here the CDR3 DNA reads TGTGCCAGCTCACCGTCGACAGGAAACACCATATATTTT.

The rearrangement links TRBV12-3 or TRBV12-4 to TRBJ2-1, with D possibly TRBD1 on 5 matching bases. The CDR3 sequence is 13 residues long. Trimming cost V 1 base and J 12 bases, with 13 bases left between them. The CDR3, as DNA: TGTGCCAGCAGTTTAGGGCAGGGTCCCGGGCAGTTCTTC. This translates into CASSLGQGPGQFF.

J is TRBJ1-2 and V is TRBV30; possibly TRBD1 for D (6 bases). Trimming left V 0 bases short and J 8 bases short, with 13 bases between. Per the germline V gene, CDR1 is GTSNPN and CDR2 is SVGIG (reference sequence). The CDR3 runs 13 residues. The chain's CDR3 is CAWSVRGTEGYTF. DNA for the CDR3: TGTGCCTGGAGTGTAAGGGGGACGGAAGGCTACACCTTC.

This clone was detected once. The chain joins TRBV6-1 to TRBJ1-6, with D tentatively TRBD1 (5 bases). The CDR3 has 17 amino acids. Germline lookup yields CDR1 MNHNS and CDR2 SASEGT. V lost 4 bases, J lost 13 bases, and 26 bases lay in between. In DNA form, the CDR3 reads TGTGCCAGCAGTGTCGGGGGTAGAGGCTTCATAGGAGTTCCCCTCCACTTT. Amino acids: CASSVGGRGFIGVPLHF.

CDR3 residues: CASSESWPYRDTQYF. CDR3 coding DNA: TGCGCCAGCAGTGAGTCTTGGCCGTACAGGGATACGCAGTATTTT. This chain connects TRBV10-1 to TRBJ2-3, with D possibly matching TRBD1 (5 bases). The germline CDR1 and CDR2 sequences are WNHNN and SYGVQD (reference sequence). The V and J ends lost 0 bases and 6 bases respectively, with 13 bases between them. CDR3 length: 15 residues.

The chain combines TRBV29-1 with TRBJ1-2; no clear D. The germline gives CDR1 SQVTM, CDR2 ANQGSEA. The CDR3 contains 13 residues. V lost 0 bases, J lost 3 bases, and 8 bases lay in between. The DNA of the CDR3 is TGCAGCGTTGAAGATAACAGCCACTATGGCTACACCTTC. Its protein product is CSVEDNSHYGYTF.

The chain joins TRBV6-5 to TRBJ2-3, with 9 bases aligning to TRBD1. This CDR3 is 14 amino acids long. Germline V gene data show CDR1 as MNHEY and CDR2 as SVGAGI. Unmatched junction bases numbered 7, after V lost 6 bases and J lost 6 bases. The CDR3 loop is CASSQDRGRDTQYF. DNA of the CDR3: TGTGCCAGCAGCCAGGACAGGGGTAGGGATACGCAGTATTTT.